This T cell receptor (beta chain) was captured in a study of shared clonotypes between healthy human individuals. Turning to the study itself: Three CD4 naive, three CD4 memory, two CD8 naive and one CD8 memory plate were used per donor. Study-level results: In this cohort, only blood was sampled, and tissue repertoires likely differ.

Of note for this clone: What it recognizes is unknown.

Clones were sequenced by immunoSEQ multiplex PCR, and TCRdb holds only the in-frame ones, with some missing. The repertoire holds about 960,000 clones, with 60% to 85% as singletons. Germline V gives CDR1 SGHRS, CDR2 YFSETQ. The CDR3 runs to 15 residues. V lost 5 bases to trimming and J lost 3 bases; unmatched junction nucleotides: 8. Material for sequencing was memory CD4+ T cells sorted from blood. Documented subset: CD45RA-negative fraction. The receptor comes from a man aged 18 to 35 in good health. The chain uses TRBV5-1 and TRBJ2-3; 8 nucleotides agree with TRBD2. CDR3 in DNA: TGCGCCAGCAGTCCCGGGGTAGCGGGGACAGATACGCAGTATTTT. It is translated as CASSPGVAGTDTQYF.